Presented here are 12 T cell receptor beta chains from one specimen sequenced in a study of monozygotic twins with inflammatory bowel disease. For each CDR3 protein, TCRdb gives one entry from its re-call of the 5' RACE reads, without DNA. The ten most abundant clones cover approximately 2% of a sample with approximately 330,000 distinct CDR3 sequences. Sequenced sample: blood. The receptors stem from a human donor with ulcerative colitis or Crohn's disease, or a healthy co-twin of an affected twin (not recorded which).

The rearrangement links TRBV6-1 to TRBJ2-1; absent DNA, TCRdb's TRBD2 call cannot be checked. The CDR3 has 15 amino acids. Germline CDR1 reads MNHNS; CDR2 reads SASEGT. The CDR3 sequence: CASSPASGGIGEQFF.

The V gene is TRBV3-1, the J gene TRBJ1-2; TCRdb designates TRBD1, a call that cannot be tested without DNA. The CDR3 is 14 residues long. Germline V gene data show CDR1 as LGHDT and CDR2 as YNNKEL (reference sequence). The chain's CDR3 is CASSQSGSRDGYTF.

This sequence joins TRBV5-1 and TRBJ2-1; absent DNA, TCRdb's TRBD1 call cannot be checked. The CDR3 length is 18 residues. Germline V CDR1 and CDR2: SGHRS, YFSETQ. The CDR3 protein is CASSLEGTLGANYNEQFF. Full variable domain (rest looked up from reference TRBV5-1 and TRBJ2-1): KAGVTQTPRYLIKTRGQQVTLSCSPISGHRSVSWYQQTPGQGLQFLFEYFSETQRNKGNFPGRFSGRQFSNSRSEMNVSTLELGDSALYLCASSLEGTLGANYNEQFFGPGTRLTVL.

This chain links TRBV19 with TRBJ2-1. The CDR3 has 12 amino acids. Germline assignment: CDR1 LNHDA and CDR2 SQIVND (reference sequence). CDR3 residues: CASSIVGNEQFF.

The chain uses TRBV11-2 and TRBJ1-1; TCRdb outputs TRBD1, but without DNA this stays unchecked. Germline CDR1 and CDR2: SGHAT and FQNNGV. The CDR3 loop spans 12 amino acids. The CDR3 is CASSPSGGEAFF.

J is TRBJ1-6 and V is TRBV28; TCRdb indicates TRBD1, and absent DNA this call remains unverified. Germline CDR1 and CDR2: MDHEN and SYDVKM. CDR3 size: 15 residues. The CDR3 loop reads CASSLGFPGESPLHF.

The chain links TRBV5-1 to TRBJ1-2; there is no DNA to check the TCRdb D call of TRBD1. The V gene's germline CDR1 is SGHRS and CDR2 YFSETQ. The CDR3 extends over 14 amino acids. This chain's CDR3 is CASSHGHGEGGYTF.

This sequence joins TRBV27 and TRBJ2-1; as DNA is missing, the TRBD1 call by TCRdb cannot be tested. Per the germline V gene, CDR1 is MNHEY and CDR2 is SMNVEV (reference sequence). The length of the CDR3 is 12 residues. The CDR3 region is CASSPGPKAEFF.

The chain combines TRBV9 with TRBJ2-3. Germline CDR1 and CDR2: SGDLS and YYNGEE. The CDR3 is 17 residues long. The CDR3 is CASSVVGSGGTKDTQYF.

This sequence joins TRBV29-1 and TRBJ2-7; TCRdb picks TRBD1, but there is no DNA to check that call. The CDR3 runs 12 residues. Germline V gene sequence: CDR1 SQVTM, CDR2 ANQGSEA. The CDR3 loop is CSVGDRGYEQYF.

This sequence joins TRBV5-5 and TRBJ2-7; TCRdb picks TRBD1, but there is no DNA to check that call. This CDR3 comprises 15 residues. Germline V lookup: CDR1 SGHKS, CDR2 YYEKEE (reference sequence). The CDR3 spells CASSLPGHFPFAQYF.

V and J are TRBV9 and TRBJ1-2; TCRdb reports TRBD1, a call that lacks DNA to check it against. The CDR3 contains 13 residues. CDR1 is SGDLS and CDR2 is YYNGEE in the germline V gene. CDR3 region: CASSVVGTGGYTF.